Below are 18 T cell receptor beta chains sequenced from a single sample in a study of human T cells and chemical hapten exposure. One entry per CDR3 protein, called by TCRdb with MiXCR from the 5' RACE reads. Of more than 75,000 distinct CDR3 sequences in the sample, around a sixth were seen once. Unfractionated whole blood yielded the extracted total RNA. The receptors derive from a female donor in good health.

V and J are TRBV4-3 and TRBJ1-2, with 9 nucleotides matching TRBD1. The germline gives CDR1 LGHNA, CDR2 YSLEER. This CDR3 comprises 17 residues. The ends lost 1 base at V and 4 bases at J; junction bases unmatched: 10. The CDR3 DNA follows: TGCGCCAGCAGCCAAGGGGGACAGGGCATTGGTCTCTATGGCTACACCTTC. Its protein is CASSQGGQGIGLYGYTF.

A few counts support this clonotype. The rearrangement links TRBV6-1 to TRBJ1-2; D is uncertain. The CDR3 covers 16 residues. Per the germline V gene, CDR1 is MNHNS and CDR2 is SASEGT. V was clipped by 0 bases and J by 4 bases, with 15 bases between them. In DNA, the CDR3 is TGTGCCAGCAGTGAAGCGTCATGGACTGGTGCCTATGGCTACACCTTC. Translated, it gives CASSEASWTGAYGYTF.

The gene calls are TRBV4-3 and TRBJ1-2; no clear D gene. Trimming stripped 0 bases from V and 0 bases from J, with 5 bases between. This CDR3 region has 14 residues. Germline V gives CDR1 LGHNA, CDR2 YSLEER. The CDR3 nucleotides are TGCGCCAGCAGCCAAGACTTAACTAACTATGGCTACACCTTC. Protein sequence: CASSQDLTNYGYTF.

The chain carries TRBV7-9 and TRBJ2-7, with 8 nucleotides matching TRBD2. The CDR3 covers 15 residues. Germline values: CDR1 SEHNR, CDR2 FQNEAQ (reference sequence). V shed 5 bases, J shed 6 bases, and the junction held 12 bases outside the gene matches. This CDR3 is CASSPLLDGRAEQYF. For the CDR3, the DNA is TGTGCCAGCAGCCCCCTGCTTGACGGGAGGGCCGAGCAGTACTTC. The complete variable domain, with remaining parts taken from reference TRBV7-9 and TRBJ2-7, reads DTGVSQNPRHKITKRGQNVTFRCDPISEHNRLYWYRQTLGQGPEFLTYFQNEAQLEKSRLLSDRFSAERPKGSFSTLEIQRTEQGDSAMYLCASSPLLDGRAEQYFGPGTRLTVT.

This clonotype was counted at least ten times. The chain has TRBV7-9 and TRBJ1-5; D might be TRBD1 (5 bases). Trimming stripped 5 bases from V and 6 bases from J, with 17 bases between. Germline V CDR1 and CDR2: SEHNR, FQNEAQ (reference sequence). The CDR3 runs to 15 residues. Written as DNA, the CDR3 is TGTGCCAGCAGCCCCACGGGGCCCTGGGGTCAGCCCCAGCATTTT. Translating it yields CASSPTGPWGQPQHF.

As for this clonotype: The CDR3 carries no conserved terminal phenylalanine or tryptophan, so it likely arises from a read error. The DNA for the CDR3 is TGCAGCGTTGAAGACTCTATAAACACTGAAGCTTTCTCT. Translated: CSVEDSINTEAFS. The V gene is TRBV29-1, the J gene TRBJ1-1; D is uncertain. Germline CDR1 SQVTM, CDR2 ANQGSEA. The CDR3 runs to 13 residues. The V gene lost 0 bases and the J gene lost 2 bases, with 7 bases spanning the gap.

The DNA of the CDR3 is TGTGCCAGCAGCTTGAGATCGGGCGGGGTCACCGGGGAGCTGTTTTTT. It encodes CASSLRSGGVTGELFF. The chain is built from TRBV5-4 and TRBJ2-2; TRBD2 might be the D (6 bases). V dropped 1 base and J dropped 4 bases, with 14 bases sitting between them. Germline CDR1 SGHNT, CDR2 YYREEE (reference sequence). This CDR3 contains 16 residues.

This clonotype appeared a few times. The chain uses TRBV4-2 and TRBJ2-5; TRBD2 is a possible D gene (6 bases). CDR1 is LGHNA and CDR2 is YNFKEQ in the germline V gene. V shed 4 bases and J shed 5 bases, with 17 bases lying between them. The length of the CDR3 is 15 residues. CDR3 coding DNA: TGTGCCAGCAGCCGCCGGGGAGGAGGTGAGGAGACCCAGTACTTC. Translating gives CASSRRGGGEETQYF.

This clonotype has a handful of counts. The chain joins TRBV28 to TRBJ2-3, with 7 positions matching TRBD2. The V and J ends lost 4 bases and 5 bases, in that order; junction bases with no gene match: 3. Germline V gene data show CDR1 as MDHEN and CDR2 as SYDVKM. The CDR3 loop spans 13 amino acids. The CDR3 DNA reads TGTGCCAGCAGTTCAGCGGGACGAGATACGCAGTATTTT. Translating it yields CASSSAGRDTQYF.

The table lists this clonotype with a few counts. The CDR3 loop reads CASSSWPEGSYEQYF. The CDR3 bases are TGTGCCAGCAGCTCCTGGCCCGAGGGGTCCTACGAGCAGTACTTC. This chain links TRBV7-9 with TRBJ2-7; either TRBD1 or TRBD2 may fit D (5 bases each). The ends were cut back, 4 bases at V and 1 base at J, with 14 bases in the middle. CDR3 length equals 15 residues. Germline CDR1 SEHNR, CDR2 FQNEAQ (reference sequence). Together with reference TRBV7-9 and TRBJ2-7, the CDR3 gives the full variable domain: DTGVSQNPRHKITKRGQNVTFRCDPISEHNRLYWYRQTLGQGPEFLTYFQNEAQLEKSRLLSDRFSAERPKGSFSTLEIQRTEQGDSAMYLCASSSWPEGSYEQYFGPGTRLTVT.

The rearrangement uses TRBV5-1 and TRBJ2-1; TRBD2 aligns across 7 bases. The germline gives CDR1 SGHRS, CDR2 YFSETQ. The CDR3 extends over 13 amino acids. Trimming removed 0 bases from V and 9 bases from J; junction bases left unmatched: 3. This CDR3 is CASSLGRGSEQFF. CDR3 DNA sequence: TGCGCCAGCAGCTTGGGGCGGGGGTCTGAGCAGTTCTTC.

This clonotype was seen only a few times. The CDR3 DNA follows: TGTGCCAGCAGCTCCGTGATAGGCACCGGGGAGCTGTTTTTT. This sequence encodes CASSSVIGTGELFF. The chain joins TRBV7-2 to TRBJ2-2; D remains unclear. The germline V gene encodes CDR1 SGHTA and CDR2 FQGNSA. The CDR3 spans 14 residues. Trimming removed 4 bases from V and 4 bases from J, with 10 bases in between.

This rearrangement joins TRBV10-2 to TRBJ1-1, with D possibly TRBD1 on 5 matching bases. Germline V CDR1 and CDR2: WSHSY, SAAADI. Trimming shortened V by 3 bases and J by 4 bases, and 15 bases separated the two germline ends. CDR3 length: 15 residues. The CDR3 protein is CASSDIRVGATEAFF. For the CDR3, the DNA is TGCGCCAGCAGTGATATCAGGGTTGGGGCCACTGAAGCTTTCTTT.

This chain joins TRBV28 and TRBJ1-3; a weak D match, TRBD1 (5 bases). V lost 10 bases, J lost 4 bases, and 20 bases lay in between. This CDR3 spans 15 amino acids. Germline V gene sequence: CDR1 MDHEN, CDR2 SYDVKM. Written as DNA, the CDR3 is TGTGCCACCCACCCATCCCAGGGCGCGGGAAACACCATATATTTT. Protein sequence: CATHPSQGAGNTIYF.

The chain couples TRBV20-1 to TRBJ2-5; 12 bases map to TRBD2. Germline CDR1 and CDR2: DFQATT and SNEGSKA (reference sequence). The V segment lost 6 bases and the J segment 1 base; nucleotides outside the gene matches: 12. The CDR3 loop spans 17 amino acids. The DNA of the CDR3 is TGCAGTGCAACCCTAGCGGGAGGGCGCATAGGCCAAGAGACCCAGTACTTC. Amino acid sequence: CSATLAGGRIGQETQYF.

This clonotype was recorded many times. The chain has TRBV29-1 and TRBJ2-3; the match to TRBD1 covers 9 bases. Germline CDR1 and CDR2: SQVTM and ANQGSEA. This CDR3 is built from 14 residues. After removal of 7 bases from V and 3 bases from J, the junction contained 8 bases not matched to a gene. The chain's CDR3 is CSGTGGRGTDTQYF. CDR3 DNA: TGCAGCGGAACAGGGGGCCGGGGGACAGATACGCAGTATTTT.

The CDR3 DNA is TGCAGTGCTAGAGACTGGGAACAGGTGCCCTACGAGCAGTACTTC. This codes for CSARDWEQVPYEQYF. The chain combines TRBV20-1 with TRBJ2-7, with a possible D match to TRBD1 (5 bases). The CDR3 is 15 residues long. Germline V gene data show CDR1 as DFQATT and CDR2 as SNEGSKA (reference sequence). Trimming removed 0 bases at V and 2 bases at J, with 14 bases between.

In DNA form, the CDR3 reads TGTGCCAGCAGCCAGCCTTGGGGGGAATATCAGCCCCAGCATTTT. Residues: CASSQPWGEYQPQHF. The V and J genes are TRBV7-2 and TRBJ1-5; a possible D gene is TRBD1 (5 bases). The CDR3 contains 15 residues. Per the germline V gene, CDR1 is SGHTA and CDR2 is FQGNSA. Trimming cost V 5 bases and J 5 bases, with 16 bases left between them.